This T cell receptor (beta chain) is drawn from a study of blood T cell repertoires in COVID-19. Across the whole study: Some COVID-19 samples were acute and others convalescent; all came from the United States, Italy and Spain. From T cells, B-cell-depleted T cells, or PBMCs came the material, which was cDNA or gDNA.

Authors' data handling: Researchers report that nucleated cell counts were estimated from reference gene primer amplification. Assay: immunoSEQ multiplex PCR; the TCRdb copy retains only in-frame clones and omits some. Clone size and V and J calls were adopted from that table, with D and trimming inferred from the DNA. The repertoire has nearly 110,000 clones, about 90% of them found once; the top ten carry roughly 4.6%. Trimming shortened V by 0 bases and J by 8 bases, and 23 bases separated the two germline ends. Germline CDR1 is SGHRS and CDR2 is YFSETQ. The CDR3 totals 17 residues. The chain uses TRBV5-1 and TRBJ1-2, with D unresolved. What was sequenced was peripheral blood. The receptor comes from a man in his forties with active or convalescent COVID-19. The CDR3 spells CASSLASKGALVEGYTF. CDR3 sequence (DNA): TGCGCCAGCAGCTTGGCCAGTAAAGGAGCCCTTGTGGAAGGCTACACCTTC.